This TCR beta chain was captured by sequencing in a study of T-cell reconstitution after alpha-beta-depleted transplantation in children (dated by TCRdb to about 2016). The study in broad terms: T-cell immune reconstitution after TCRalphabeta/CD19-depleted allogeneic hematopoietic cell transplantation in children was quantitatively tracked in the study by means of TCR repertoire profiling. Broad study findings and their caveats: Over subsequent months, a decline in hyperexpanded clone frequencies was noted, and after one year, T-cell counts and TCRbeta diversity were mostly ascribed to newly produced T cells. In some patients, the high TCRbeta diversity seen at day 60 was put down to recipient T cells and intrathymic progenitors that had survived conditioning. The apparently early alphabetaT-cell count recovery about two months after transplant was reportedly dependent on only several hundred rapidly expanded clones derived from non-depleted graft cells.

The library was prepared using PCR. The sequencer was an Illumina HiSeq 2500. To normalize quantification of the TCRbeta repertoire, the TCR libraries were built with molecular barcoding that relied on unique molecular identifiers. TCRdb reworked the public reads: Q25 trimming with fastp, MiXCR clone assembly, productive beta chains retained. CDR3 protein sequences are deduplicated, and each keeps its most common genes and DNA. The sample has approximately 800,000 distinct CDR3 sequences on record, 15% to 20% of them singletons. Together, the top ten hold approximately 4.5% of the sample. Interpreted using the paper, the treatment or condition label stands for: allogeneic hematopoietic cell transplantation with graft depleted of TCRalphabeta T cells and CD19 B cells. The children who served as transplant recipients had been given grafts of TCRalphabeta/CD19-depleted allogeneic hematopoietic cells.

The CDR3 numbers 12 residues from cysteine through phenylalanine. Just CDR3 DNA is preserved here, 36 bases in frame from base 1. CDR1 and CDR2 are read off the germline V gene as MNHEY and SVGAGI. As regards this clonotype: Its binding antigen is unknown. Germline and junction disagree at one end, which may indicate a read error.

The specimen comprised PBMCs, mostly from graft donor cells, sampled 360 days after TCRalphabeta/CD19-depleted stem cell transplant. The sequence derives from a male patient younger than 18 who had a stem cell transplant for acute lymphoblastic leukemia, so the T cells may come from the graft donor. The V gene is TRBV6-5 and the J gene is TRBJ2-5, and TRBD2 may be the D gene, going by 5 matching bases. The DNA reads TGTGACAGCAGAGGGAATAGAGAGACCCAGTACTTC. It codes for CDSRGNRETQYF.